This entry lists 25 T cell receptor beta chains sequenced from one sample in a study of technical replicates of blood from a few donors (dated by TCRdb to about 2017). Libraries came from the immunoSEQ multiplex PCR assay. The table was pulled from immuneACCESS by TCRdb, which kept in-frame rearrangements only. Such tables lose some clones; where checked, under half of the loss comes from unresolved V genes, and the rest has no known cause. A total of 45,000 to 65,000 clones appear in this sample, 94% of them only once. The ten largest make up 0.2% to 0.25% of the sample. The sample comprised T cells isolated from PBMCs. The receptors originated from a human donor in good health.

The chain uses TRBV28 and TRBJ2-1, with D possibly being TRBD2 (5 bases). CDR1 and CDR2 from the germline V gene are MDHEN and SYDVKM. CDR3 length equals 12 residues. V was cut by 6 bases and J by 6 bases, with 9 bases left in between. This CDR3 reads CASRVRANEQFF. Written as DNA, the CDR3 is TGTGCCAGCAGGGTGCGGGCCAATGAGCAGTTCTTC.

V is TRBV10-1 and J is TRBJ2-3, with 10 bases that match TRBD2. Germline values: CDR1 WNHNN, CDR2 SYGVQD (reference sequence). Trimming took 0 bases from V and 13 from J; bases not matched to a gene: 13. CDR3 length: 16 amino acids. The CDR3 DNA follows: TGCGCCAGCAGTGAGTCAGGCCTAGCGGGGGCCCCGGGGGAGTATTTT. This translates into CASSESGLAGAPGEYF.

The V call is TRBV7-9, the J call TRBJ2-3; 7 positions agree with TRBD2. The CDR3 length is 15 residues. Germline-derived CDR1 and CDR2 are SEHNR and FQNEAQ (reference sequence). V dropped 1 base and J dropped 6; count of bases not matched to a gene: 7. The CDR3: CASSLESGTSDTQYF. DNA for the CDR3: TGTGCCAGCAGCTTAGAGAGCGGGACGAGCGATACGCAGTATTTT.

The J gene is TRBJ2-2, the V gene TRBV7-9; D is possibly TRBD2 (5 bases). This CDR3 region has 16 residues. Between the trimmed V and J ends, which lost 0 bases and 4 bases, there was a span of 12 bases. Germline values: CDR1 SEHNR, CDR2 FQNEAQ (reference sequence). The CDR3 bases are TGTGCCAGCAGCTTAGCCTTCCACGGAGGCACCGGGGAGCTGTTTTTT. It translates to CASSLAFHGGTGELFF.

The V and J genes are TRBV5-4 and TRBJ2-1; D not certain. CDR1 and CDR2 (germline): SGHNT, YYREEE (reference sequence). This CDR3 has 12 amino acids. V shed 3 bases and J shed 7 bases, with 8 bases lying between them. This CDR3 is CASSSLGNEQFF. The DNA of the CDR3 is TGTGCCAGCAGCTCCCTCGGGAATGAGCAGTTCTTC.

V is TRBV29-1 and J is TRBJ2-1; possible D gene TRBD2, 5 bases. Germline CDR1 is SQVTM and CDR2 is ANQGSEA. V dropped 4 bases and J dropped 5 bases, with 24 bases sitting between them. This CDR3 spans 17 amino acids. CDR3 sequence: CSVASNLLGRSNNEQFF. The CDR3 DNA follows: TGCAGCGTTGCTTCTAACCTCCTTGGGAGATCGAACAATGAGCAGTTCTTC.

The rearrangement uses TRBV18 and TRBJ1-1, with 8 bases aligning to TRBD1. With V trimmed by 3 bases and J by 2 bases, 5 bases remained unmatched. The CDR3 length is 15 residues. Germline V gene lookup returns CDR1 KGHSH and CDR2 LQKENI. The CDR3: CASSPNRGFNTEAFF. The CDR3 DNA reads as TGTGCCAGCTCACCGAACAGGGGGTTTAACACTGAAGCTTTCTTT.

DNA of the CDR3: TGTGCCAGCTCACTCGAGGGGGGGCTGCGCTATGGCTACACCTTC. Its protein is CASSLEGGLRYGYTF. The J gene is TRBJ1-2, the V gene TRBV18; D is perhaps TRBD1 (6 bases). V was pared by 4 bases and J by 4 bases, with 16 bases between. This CDR3 region has 15 residues. Per the germline V gene, CDR1 is KGHSH and CDR2 is LQKENI.

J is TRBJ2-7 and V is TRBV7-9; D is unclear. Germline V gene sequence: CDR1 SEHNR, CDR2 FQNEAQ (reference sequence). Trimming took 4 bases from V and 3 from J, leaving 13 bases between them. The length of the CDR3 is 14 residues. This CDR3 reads CASSSLQVVYEQYF. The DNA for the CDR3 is TGTGCCAGCAGCTCGCTTCAGGTAGTCTACGAGCAGTACTTC.

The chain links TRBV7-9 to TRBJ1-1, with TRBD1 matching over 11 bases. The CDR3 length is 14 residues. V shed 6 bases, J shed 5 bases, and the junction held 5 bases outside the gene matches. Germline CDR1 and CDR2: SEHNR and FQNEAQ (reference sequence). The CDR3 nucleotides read TGTGCCAGCAGATCGGACAGGGGGCGGACTGAAGCTTTCTTT. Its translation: CASRSDRGRTEAFF.

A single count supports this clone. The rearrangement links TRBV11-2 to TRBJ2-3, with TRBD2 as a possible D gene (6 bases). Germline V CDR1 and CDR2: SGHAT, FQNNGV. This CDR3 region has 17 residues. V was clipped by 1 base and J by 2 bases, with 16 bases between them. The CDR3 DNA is TGTGCCAGCAGCTTAGTTTTTGGCCCGGGAGCCACAGATACGCAGTATTTT. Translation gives CASSLVFGPGATDTQYF.

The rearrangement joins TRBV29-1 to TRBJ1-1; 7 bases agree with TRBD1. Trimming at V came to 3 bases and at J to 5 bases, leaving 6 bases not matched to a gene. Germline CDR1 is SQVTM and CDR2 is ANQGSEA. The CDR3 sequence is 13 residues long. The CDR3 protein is CSVEEGAATEAFF. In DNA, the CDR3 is TGCAGCGTTGAGGAGGGGGCGGCAACTGAAGCTTTCTTT.

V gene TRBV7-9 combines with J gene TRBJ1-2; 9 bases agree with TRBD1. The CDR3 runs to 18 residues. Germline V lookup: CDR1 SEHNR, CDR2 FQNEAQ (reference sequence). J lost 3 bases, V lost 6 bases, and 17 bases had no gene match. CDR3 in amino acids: CASSQQQGPDRGYYGYTF. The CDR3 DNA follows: TGTGCCAGCAGTCAGCAACAAGGGCCGGACAGGGGATACTATGGCTACACCTTC.

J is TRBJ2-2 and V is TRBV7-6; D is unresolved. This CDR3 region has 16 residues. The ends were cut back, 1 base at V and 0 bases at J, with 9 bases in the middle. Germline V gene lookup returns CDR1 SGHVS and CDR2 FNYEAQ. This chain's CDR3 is CASSLEVQTNTGELFF. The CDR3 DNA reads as TGTGCCAGCAGCTTAGAAGTACAGACGAACACCGGGGAGCTGTTTTTT.

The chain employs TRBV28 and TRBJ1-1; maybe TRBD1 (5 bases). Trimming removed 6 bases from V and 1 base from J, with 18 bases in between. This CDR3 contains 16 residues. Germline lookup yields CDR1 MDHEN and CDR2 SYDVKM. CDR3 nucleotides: TGTGCCAGCAGAGATAGACAGTACTCCTCGAACACTGAAGCTTTCTTT. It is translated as CASRDRQYSSNTEAFF.

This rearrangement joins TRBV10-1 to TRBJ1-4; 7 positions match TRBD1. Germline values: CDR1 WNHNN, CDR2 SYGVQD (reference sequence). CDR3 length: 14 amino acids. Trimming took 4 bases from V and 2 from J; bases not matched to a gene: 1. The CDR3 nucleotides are TGCGCCAGCAGTGCGACAGGGACTAATGAAAAACTGTTTTTT. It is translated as CASSATGTNEKLFF.

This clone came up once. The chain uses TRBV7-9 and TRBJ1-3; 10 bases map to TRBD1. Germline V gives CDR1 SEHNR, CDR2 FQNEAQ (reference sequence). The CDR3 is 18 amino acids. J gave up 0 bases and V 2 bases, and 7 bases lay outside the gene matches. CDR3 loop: CASSLMRTGGVSGNTIYF. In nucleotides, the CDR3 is TGTGCCAGCAGCTTAATGCGGACAGGGGGTGTCTCTGGAAACACCATATATTTT.

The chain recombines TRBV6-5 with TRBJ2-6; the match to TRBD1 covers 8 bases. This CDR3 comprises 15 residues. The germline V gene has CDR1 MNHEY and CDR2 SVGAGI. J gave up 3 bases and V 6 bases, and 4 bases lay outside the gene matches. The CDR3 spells CASSDRGNGANVLTF. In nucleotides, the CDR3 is TGTGCCAGCAGCGACAGGGGAAATGGGGCCAACGTCCTGACTTTC.

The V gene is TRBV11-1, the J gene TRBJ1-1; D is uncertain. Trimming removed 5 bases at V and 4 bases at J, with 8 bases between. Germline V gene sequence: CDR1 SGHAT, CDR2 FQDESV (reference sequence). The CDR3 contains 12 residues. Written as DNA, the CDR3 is TGTGCCAGCAGCCCCTCCGGCACTGAAGCTTTCTTT. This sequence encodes CASSPSGTEAFF.

The CDR3 loop is CASSLRRTTGELFF. In DNA, the CDR3 is TGTGCCAGCAGCTTAAGACGGACTACCGGGGAGCTGTTTTTT. The chain has TRBV7-9 and TRBJ2-2; tentatively, D is TRBD2 (5 bases). V gave up 2 bases and J gave up 5 bases, with 9 bases separating them. This CDR3 contains 14 residues. Germline V gene data show CDR1 as SEHNR and CDR2 as FQNEAQ (reference sequence).

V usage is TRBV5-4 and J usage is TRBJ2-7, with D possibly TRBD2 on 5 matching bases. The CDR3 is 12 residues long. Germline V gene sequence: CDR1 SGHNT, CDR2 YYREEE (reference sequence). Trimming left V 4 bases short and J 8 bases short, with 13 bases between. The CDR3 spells CASSAQEGKQYF. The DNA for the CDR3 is TGTGCCAGCAGCGCCCAAGAGGGCAAGCAGTACTTC.

CDR3 sequence reads: CASSLRPPAGVEGYTF. DNA for the CDR3: TGTGCCAGCAGCTTAAGGCCTCCCGCAGGCGTTGAAGGCTACACCTTC. This chain uses TRBV7-9 with TRBJ1-2; no definite D call. The CDR3 loop spans 16 amino acids. V shed 2 bases and J shed 8 bases, with 21 bases lying between them. The V gene's germline CDR1 is SEHNR and CDR2 FQNEAQ (reference sequence).

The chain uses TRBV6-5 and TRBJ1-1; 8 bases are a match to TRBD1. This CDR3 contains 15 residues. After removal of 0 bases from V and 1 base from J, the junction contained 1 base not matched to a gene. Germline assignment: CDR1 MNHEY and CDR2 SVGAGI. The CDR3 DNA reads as TGTGCCAGCAGTTACTCAGACAGGGGGAACACTGAAGCTTTCTTT. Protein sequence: CASSYSDRGNTEAFF.

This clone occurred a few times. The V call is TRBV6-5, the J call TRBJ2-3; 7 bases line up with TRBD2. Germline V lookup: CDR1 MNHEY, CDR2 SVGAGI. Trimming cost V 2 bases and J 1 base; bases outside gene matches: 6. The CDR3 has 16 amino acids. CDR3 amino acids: CASSYRRLAGTDTQYF. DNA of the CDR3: TGTGCCAGCAGTTACCGGCGTCTAGCGGGCACAGATACGCAGTATTTT.

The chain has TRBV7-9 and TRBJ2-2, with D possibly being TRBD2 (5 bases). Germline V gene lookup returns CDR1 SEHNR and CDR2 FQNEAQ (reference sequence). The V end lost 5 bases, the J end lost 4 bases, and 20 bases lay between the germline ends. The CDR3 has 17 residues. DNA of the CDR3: TGTGCCAGCAGCCCTCGACGTGGGAGCCGGGGCACCGGGGAGCTGTTTTTT. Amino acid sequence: CASSPRRGSRGTGELFF.